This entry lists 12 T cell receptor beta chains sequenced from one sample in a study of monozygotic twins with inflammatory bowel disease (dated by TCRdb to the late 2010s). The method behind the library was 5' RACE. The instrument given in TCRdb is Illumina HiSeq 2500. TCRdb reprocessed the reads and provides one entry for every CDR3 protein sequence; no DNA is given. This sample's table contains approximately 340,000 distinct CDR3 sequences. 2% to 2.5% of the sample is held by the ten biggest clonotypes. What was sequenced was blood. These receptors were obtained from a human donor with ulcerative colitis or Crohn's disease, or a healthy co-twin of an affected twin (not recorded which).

The CDR3 sequence: CASSQGPSAESPLHF. The rearrangement uses TRBV3-1 and TRBJ1-6. The CDR3 is 15 residues long. Germline V CDR1 and CDR2: LGHDT, YNNKEL (reference sequence).

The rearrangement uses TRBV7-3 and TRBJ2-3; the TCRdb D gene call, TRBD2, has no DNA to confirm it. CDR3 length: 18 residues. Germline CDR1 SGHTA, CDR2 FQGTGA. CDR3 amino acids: CASSLKGLAELSTDTQYF.

The CDR3 region is CASSLSWDINQPQHF. This sequence joins TRBV12-3 or TRBV12-4 and TRBJ1-5; TCRdb's D call, TRBD1, is unchecked because there is no DNA. CDR3 length equals 15 residues.

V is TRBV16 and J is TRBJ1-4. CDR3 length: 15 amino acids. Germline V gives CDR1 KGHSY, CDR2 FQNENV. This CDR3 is CASSRLKGTNEKLFF.

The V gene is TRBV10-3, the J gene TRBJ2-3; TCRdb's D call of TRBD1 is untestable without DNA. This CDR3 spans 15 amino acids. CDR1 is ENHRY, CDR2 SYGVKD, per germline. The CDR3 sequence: CAIKTTGDNTDTQYF.

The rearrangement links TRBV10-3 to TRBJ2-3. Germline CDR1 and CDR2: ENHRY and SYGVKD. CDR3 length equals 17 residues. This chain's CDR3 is CAISEPVDKVGTDTQYF.

The CDR3 spells CASSSKLAKNIQYF. The genes are TRBV5-1 and TRBJ2-4. The CDR3 loop spans 14 amino acids. The germline V gene has CDR1 SGHRS and CDR2 YFSETQ. The full variable domain, rest sourced from reference TRBV5-1 and TRBJ2-4, is KAGVTQTPRYLIKTRGQQVTLSCSPISGHRSVSWYQQTPGQGLQFLFEYFSETQRNKGNFPGRFSGRQFSNSRSEMNVSTLELGDSALYLCASSSKLAKNIQYFGAGTRLSVL.

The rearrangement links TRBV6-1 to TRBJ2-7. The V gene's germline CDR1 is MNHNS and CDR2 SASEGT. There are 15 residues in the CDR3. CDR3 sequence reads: CASSEVTGSSYEQYF.

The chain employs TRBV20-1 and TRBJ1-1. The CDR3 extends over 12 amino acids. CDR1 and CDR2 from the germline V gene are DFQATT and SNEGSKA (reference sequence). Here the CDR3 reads CSASSGNTEAFF.

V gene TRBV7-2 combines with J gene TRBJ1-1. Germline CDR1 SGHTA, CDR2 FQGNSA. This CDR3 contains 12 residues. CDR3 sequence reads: CASSLLATEAFF.

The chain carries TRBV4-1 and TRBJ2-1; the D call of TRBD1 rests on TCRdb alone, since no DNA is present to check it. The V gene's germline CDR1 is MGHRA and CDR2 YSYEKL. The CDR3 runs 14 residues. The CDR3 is CASSQADSYNEQFF.

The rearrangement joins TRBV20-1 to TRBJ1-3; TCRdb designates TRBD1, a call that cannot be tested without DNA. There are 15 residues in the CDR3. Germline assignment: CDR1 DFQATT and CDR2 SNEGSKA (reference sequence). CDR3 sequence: CSAGGGRPSGNTIYF.